The table lists the clone carrying this T cell receptor beta chain with a few counts. The antigen is not known. The entry originates in a study of CD8 T cells in ankylosing spondylitis. Study-level points and caveats: In ankylosing spondylitis patients, matched synovial fluid reportedly showed significant enrichment of disease-linked clones. The study identified a TCR beta motif of under ten highly homologous variants that appeared characteristic of ankylosing spondylitis blood. With a CD8+ phenotype, disease-linked clones were relatively rare in peripheral blood.

Libraries of TCR beta came from quantitative 5'-RACE with molecular barcodes. TCRdb processed the 5' RACE reads anew with MiXCR; each CDR3 protein has one entry. The sample has 180,000 or so distinct CDR3 sequences, roughly 12% seen once. The source material was blood, either unsorted or a sorted T cell fraction (not recorded which). The origin of this receptor is a male donor with ankylosing spondylitis or in good health (not recorded which).

The CDR3 DNA follows: TGTGGGGGAGGGCCCCCCTACAATGAGCAGTTCTTC. Translation gives CGGGPPYNEQFF. The V and J genes are TRBV2 and TRBJ2-1, with TRBD2 matching over 7 bases. Germline V gene data show CDR1 as SNHLY and CDR2 as FYNNEI. The CDR3 consists of 12 residues.